Sequencing of this T cell receptor beta chain was carried out in a study of metastatic and nonmetastatic thyroid tumors. Across the whole study: Across peripheral blood and tumor or nodule tissue samples taken from malignant and benign thyroid patients, the repertoires were compared with one another. Notes on the study in general: As reported, TCR beta diversity in blood and tumor was significantly higher in malignant thyroid tumors than in benign nodules.

This clone came up a few times. What it binds is not known. Trimming cost V 2 bases and J 7 bases, with 9 bases left between them. This CDR3 comprises 14 residues. Germline lookup yields CDR1 MRHNA and CDR2 SNTAGT. Original processing methods: Clinicopathological groups supplied CDR3 differences that were used to build a distant-metastasis classifier for papillary thyroid cancer. TCRdb re-analyzed the PCR reads using MiXCR. TCRdb's processing, not the study's, gives the V and J calls here. The sample has thousands of clones, about 32% seen once. Every patient underwent thyroid surgery untreated. This sequence joins TRBV6-4 and TRBJ1-6, with D possibly being TRBD1 (5 bases). The sequence was obtained from a female donor with papillary thyroid cancer or a benign thyroid nodule (not recorded which). Some clones in this sample may be carry-over from other donors' samples. Specimen: adjacent normal tissue. The CDR3 sequence is CASSDGTTNSPLHF. The CDR3 DNA sequence: TGTGCCAGCAGTGACGGGACGACGAATTCACCCCTCCACTTT.